This T cell receptor (beta chain) was found in a study of cytomegalovirus exposure and HLA in healthy donors. Overall study findings and caveats: Cytomegalovirus association was listed for approximately 150 TCR beta chains. A later analysis linked around 15,000 TCR beta sequences to HLA alleles at 0.05 false discovery rate.

Turning to this clone: Its specificity is unknown.

PCR primers comprised 60 Vbeta and 13 Jbeta primers. In the original analysis: Roughly 81 million unique TCR beta chains, 9 million to 11 million shared, were counted in a later analysis. Measured with immunoSEQ multiplex PCR; TCRdb has only the in-frame clones, and not every one. V and J calls and clone size are given by that table; D and trimming were obtained from the DNA. The sample holds around 100,000 clones. The CDR3 extends over 17 amino acids. V is TRBV1 and J is TRBJ2-3; TRBD2, as called in the table, went unchecked against the DNA. TRBV1 is a listed pseudogene. The clonotype originates from a young man in good health and CMV-seronegative. Sequencing was carried out using PBMCs. The DNA of the CDR3 is TGCACCAGCAGCCAGCGGAGCGAATCGGGGGAAGCAGATACGCAGTATTTT. Protein: CTSSQRSESGEADTQYF.